The 8 T cell receptor beta chains below come from one sample, sequenced in a study of T cell changes during pregnancy in multiple sclerosis. Measured with immunoSEQ multiplex PCR; TCRdb has only the in-frame clones, and not every one. The sample contains some 49,000 clones, 90% of which appear only once. Sequencing was performed on peripheral blood, taken after pregnancy. The receptors were sampled from a female donor in good health, enrolled as a control in a pregnancy study.

The V and J genes are TRBV6-5 and TRBJ2-6; maybe TRBD1 (5 bases). Trimming removed 6 bases at V and 3 bases at J, with 12 bases between. The length of the CDR3 is 15 residues. Per the germline V gene, CDR1 is MNHEY and CDR2 is SVGAGI. CDR3 sequence (DNA): TGTGCCAGCAGGACCTCAGGGTATGGGGCCAACGTCCTGACTTTC. Translating it yields CASRTSGYGANVLTF.

This rearrangement joins TRBV27 to TRBJ1-6; tentatively, D is TRBD1 (5 bases). Germline-derived CDR1 and CDR2 are MNHEY and SMNVEV (reference sequence). The V end lost 6 bases, the J end lost 10 bases, and 22 bases lay between the germline ends. The CDR3 length is 16 residues. The CDR3 loop is CASSLTEPRRGSPLHF. The CDR3 DNA is TGTGCCAGCAGCTTAACCGAGCCCCGGCGGGGGTCACCCCTCCACTTT.

The rearrangement links TRBV6-6 to TRBJ1-1; TRBD1 agrees at 8 bases. Looked up from germline, CDR1 is MNHNY and CDR2 is SVGAGI (reference sequence). The CDR3 sequence is 13 residues long. V dropped 10 bases and J dropped 5; count of bases not matched to a gene: 9. The CDR3 DNA follows: TGTGCCATCCGTCAGGGGGCTTGGACTGAAGCTTTCTTT. Translation: CAIRQGAWTEAFF.

This chain links TRBV5-8 with TRBJ2-2; unclear D gene. The CDR3 has 15 residues. The germline CDR1 and CDR2 sequences are SGHTS and YDEGEE. V gave up 5 bases and J gave up 3 bases, with 14 bases separating them. The CDR3 sequence: CASRLRAGYTGELFF. The CDR3 DNA reads TGTGCCAGCAGATTACGTGCCGGTTACACCGGGGAGCTGTTTTTT. Based on the CDR3 plus reference TRBV5-8 and TRBJ2-2, the full variable domain is EAGVTQSPTHLIKTRGQQATLRCSPISGHTSVYWYQQALGLGLQFLLWYDEGEERNRGNFPPRFSGRQFPNYSSELNVNALELEDSALYLCASRLRAGYTGELFFGEGSRLTVL.

Here the CDR3 DNA reads TGTGCCAGCAGTGACTCGGCAGGGGTCAATGAGCAGTTCTTC. This encodes CASSDSAGVNEQFF. This chain links TRBV6-4 with TRBJ2-1, with TRBD1 as a possible D gene (6 bases). The CDR3 sequence is 14 residues long. Trimming took 0 bases from V and 6 from J, leaving 9 bases between them. CDR1 and CDR2 from the germline V gene are MRHNA and SNTAGT.

This clone was picked up one time. V usage is TRBV7-8 and J usage is TRBJ1-5; 7 nucleotides match TRBD1. The CDR3 totals 19 residues. In germline, CDR1 is SGHVS, CDR2 FQNEAQ. The J segment lost 0 bases and the V segment lost 6 bases, leaving 17 bases of the junction unmatched. Here the CDR3 reads CASSPRAGTVTSSNQPQHF. The CDR3, as DNA: TGTGCCAGCAGTCCGAGGGCCGGGACAGTAACATCTAGCAATCAGCCCCAGCATTTT.

J is TRBJ2-1 and V is TRBV20-1, with no clear D. The germline V gene encodes CDR1 DFQATT and CDR2 SNEGSKA (reference sequence). The CDR3 contains 11 residues. Trimming left V 0 bases short and J 6 bases short, with 3 bases between. CDR3 amino acids: CSARDRNEQFF. DNA for the CDR3: TGCAGTGCTAGAGACCGCAATGAGCAGTTCTTC.

The rearrangement links TRBV5-1 to TRBJ2-7; perhaps TRBD2 as D (5 bases). This CDR3 is built from 13 residues. V lost 3 bases to trimming and J lost 11 bases, with 18 bases between them. CDR1 and CDR2 from the germline V gene are SGHRS and YFSETQ. CDR3 in amino acids: CASSYDLTSPKYF. The CDR3 nucleotides read TGCGCCAGCAGCTACGACCTTACTAGTCCCAAGTACTTC.